A single sample gave rise to the 23 T cell receptor beta chains below, sequenced in a study of control samples from healthy donors and cancer patients. Sequenced by immunoSEQ multiplex PCR; TCRdb stores in-frame clones only, minus some. Among roughly 400,000 clones listed, 80% to 95% were seen once. Sequencing was performed on PBMCs. Receptors were obtained from a man aged 35-49 years with head and neck cancer.

The V call is TRBV5-5, the J call TRBJ1-2; 7 bases are shared with TRBD1. Trimming at V came to 4 bases and at J to 5 bases, leaving 2 bases not matched to a gene. Germline V lookup: CDR1 SGHKS, CDR2 YYEKEE (reference sequence). The CDR3 spans 12 residues. CDR3 nucleotides: TGTGCCAGCAGCACAGGGGTTTATGGCTACACCTTC. Protein sequence: CASSTGVYGYTF. The whole variable domain, remainder taken from reference TRBV5-5 and TRBJ1-2, is DAGVTQSPTHLIKTRGQQVTLRCSPISGHKSVSWYQQVLGQGPQFIFQYYEKEERGRGNFPDRFSARQFPNYSSELNVNALLLGDSALYLCASSTGVYGYTFGSGTRLTVV.

The rearrangement uses TRBV10-2 and TRBJ1-2, with D possibly being TRBD1 (5 bases). CDR1 and CDR2 (germline): WSHSY, SAAADI. This CDR3 comprises 14 residues. V dropped 0 bases and J dropped 4 bases, with 9 bases sitting between them. CDR3 amino acids: CASSESRGSYGYTF. Here the CDR3 DNA reads TGCGCCAGCAGTGAGTCGAGGGGCTCCTATGGCTACACCTTC.

This clone showed up just once. The chain links TRBV7-9 to TRBJ2-2; D is undetermined. Germline loops: CDR1 SEHNR, CDR2 FQNEAQ (reference sequence). The V and J ends lost 8 bases and 2 bases respectively, with 18 bases between them. The CDR3 totals 16 residues. The CDR3 coding sequence is TGTGCCAGCGAGTCGGGTTTGCAGGACAACACCGGGGAGCTGTTTTTT. Translated, it gives CASESGLQDNTGELFF.

The chain has TRBV7-9 and TRBJ1-1; D gene ambiguous. This CDR3 is built from 15 residues. V was pared by 2 bases and J by 1 base, with 11 bases between. Germline values: CDR1 SEHNR, CDR2 FQNEAQ (reference sequence). The CDR3 loop is CASSLTRARNTEAFF. Here the CDR3 DNA reads TGTGCCAGCAGCTTAACGCGGGCGCGGAACACTGAAGCTTTCTTT.

The J gene is TRBJ1-1, the V gene TRBV28, with a possible D match to TRBD1 (5 bases). Germline CDR1 is MDHEN and CDR2 is SYDVKM. V lost 2 bases, J lost 4 bases, and 14 bases lay in between. This CDR3 region has 15 residues. CDR3 nucleotide sequence: TGTGCCAGCAGTTTAAGTGGGGGGTCGGGCACTGAAGCTTTCTTT. The encoded protein is CASSLSGGSGTEAFF.

This sequence joins TRBV9 and TRBJ2-2; TRBD1 aligns across 9 bases. This CDR3 spans 15 amino acids. Unmatched junction bases numbered 2, after V lost 5 bases and J lost 0 bases. Germline loops: CDR1 SGDLS, CDR2 YYNGEE. CDR3 nucleotide sequence: TGTGCCAGCAGGGGGGACAGGGCGAACACCGGGGAGCTGTTTTTT. Translation gives CASRGDRANTGELFF.

CDR3 in amino acids: CASSSHRMDTEAFF. The CDR3 DNA reads TGTGCCAGCAGCTCCCACAGGATGGACACTGAAGCTTTCTTT. The V call is TRBV27, the J call TRBJ1-1; tentatively, D is TRBD1 (5 bases). This CDR3 has 14 residues. Trimming stripped 6 bases from V and 3 bases from J, with 14 bases between. CDR1 is MNHEY and CDR2 is SMNVEV in the germline V gene (reference sequence).

The chain is built from TRBV4-1 and TRBJ2-7, with D perhaps being TRBD1 or TRBD2 (5 bases each). The CDR3 extends over 13 amino acids. Looked up from germline, CDR1 is MGHRA and CDR2 is YSYEKL. V was cut by 7 bases and J by 2 bases, with 12 bases left in between. The DNA for the CDR3 is TGCGCCAGCATGGGGACGGCCACCTACGAGCAGTACTTC. This sequence encodes CASMGTATYEQYF.

The gene calls are TRBV27 and TRBJ1-2, with D hard to call. CDR1 is MNHEY and CDR2 is SMNVEV in the germline V gene (reference sequence). V lost 2 bases, J lost 11 bases, and 15 bases lay in between. CDR3 size: 13 residues. The CDR3 DNA reads as TGTGCCAGCAGTTTACAGCCACAGTTAAGATACACCTTC. Translated: CASSLQPQLRYTF.

The gene calls are TRBV15 and TRBJ2-7; TRBD2 matches at 10 bases. Trimming at V came to 3 bases and at J to 5 bases, leaving 7 bases not matched to a gene. This CDR3 is 15 amino acids long. Per germline, CDR1 LNHNV and CDR2 YYDKDF (reference sequence). CDR3 DNA sequence: TGTGCCACCAGCAGCCTTTACCTAGCGGGGGACGAGCAGTACTTC. Its protein is CATSSLYLAGDEQYF.

Only one count was recorded for this clone. The V gene is TRBV7-3, the J gene TRBJ2-2; 12 nucleotides align to TRBD2. CDR1 is SGHTA and CDR2 is FQGTGA in the germline V gene. The CDR3 has 19 amino acids. V was clipped by 5 bases and J by 7 bases; unmatched bases: 17. The CDR3 coding sequence is TGTGCCAGCAGCCAACCCGGTTCTAGCGGGAGGGCCGTTGACGGGGAGCTGTTTTTT. It yields the protein CASSQPGSSGRAVDGELFF. Drawing the rest from reference TRBV7-3 and TRBJ2-2, the complete variable domain is GAGVSQTPSNKVTEKGKYVELRCDPISGHTALYWYRQSLGQGPEFLIYFQGTGAADDSGLPNDRFFAVRPEGSVSTLKIQRTERGDSAVYLCASSQPGSSGRAVDGELFFGEGSRLTVL.

The chain has TRBV30 and TRBJ1-4, with D maybe TRBD1 (5 bases). CDR1 is GTSNPN and CDR2 is SVGIG in the germline V gene (reference sequence). This CDR3 has 13 residues. The germline V and J ends were trimmed by 2 bases and 8 bases, with 12 bases remaining between them. This chain's CDR3 is CAWSSGRDEKLFF. CDR3 coding DNA: TGTGCCTGGAGTTCAGGGAGGGACGAAAAACTGTTTTTT. Looking up the rest from reference TRBV30 and TRBJ1-4 gives the full variable domain: SQTIHQWPATLVQPVGSPLSLECTVEGTSNPNLYWYRQAAGRGLQLLFYSVGIGQISSEVPQNLSASRPQDRQFILSSKKLLLSDSGFYLCAWSSGRDEKLFFGSGTQLSVL.

V gene TRBV4-3 combines with J gene TRBJ2-3; D is ambiguous. Trimming removed 0 bases from V and 2 bases from J, with 12 bases in between. The CDR3 contains 16 residues. Germline CDR1 and CDR2: LGHNA and YSLEER. The CDR3, as DNA: TGCGCCAGCAGCCAAGATCCCCAGCCATCCACAGATACGCAGTATTTT. Its translation: CASSQDPQPSTDTQYF.

The V call is TRBV2, the J call TRBJ1-2, with TRBD1 matching 8 bases. V shed 6 bases, J shed 6 bases, and the junction held 6 bases outside the gene matches. The CDR3 runs 13 residues. Germline CDR1 SNHLY, CDR2 FYNNEI. In DNA form, the CDR3 reads TGTGCCAGCAGAGCGGACAGGGCGGATGGCTACACCTTC. This translates into CASRADRADGYTF.

V gene TRBV28 combines with J gene TRBJ1-5; D gene ambiguous. Germline CDR1 reads MDHEN; CDR2 reads SYDVKM. V lost 3 bases and J 8 bases, leaving 5 bases between the germline ends. CDR3 length: 11 amino acids. The CDR3, as DNA: TGTGCCAGCAGTTTCGGCGAGCCCCAGCATTTT. Residues: CASSFGEPQHF. Supplemented by reference TRBV28 and TRBJ1-5, the full variable domain reads DVKVTQSSRYLVKRTGEKVFLECVQDMDHENMFWYRQDPGLGLRLIYFSYDVKMKEKGDIPEGYSVSREKKERFSLILESASTNQTSMYLCASSFGEPQHFGDGTRLSIL.

The chain is built from TRBV5-1 and TRBJ2-1; D possibly corresponds to TRBD1 (6 bases). The CDR3 spans 12 residues. Trimming took 5 bases from V and 9 from J, leaving 12 bases between them. Germline values: CDR1 SGHRS, CDR2 YFSETQ. In nucleotides, the CDR3 is TGCGCCAGCAGACCGGACAGTGTTGAGCAGTTCTTC. Translated, it gives CASRPDSVEQFF.

The gene calls are TRBV19 and TRBJ1-2; no clear D. Trimming shortened V by 4 bases and J by 2 bases, and 14 bases separated the two germline ends. The germline gives CDR1 LNHDA, CDR2 SQIVND (reference sequence). CDR3 length equals 15 residues. The CDR3 region is CASSTGRGRNYGYTF. In DNA, the CDR3 is TGTGCCAGTAGTACGGGCCGTGGCAGAAACTATGGCTACACCTTC.

The chain links TRBV2 to TRBJ1-6; 11 bases are a match to TRBD1. The ends lost 4 bases at V and 1 base at J; junction bases unmatched: 6. Germline CDR1 SNHLY, CDR2 FYNNEI. This CDR3 is built from 18 residues. For the CDR3, the DNA is TGTGCCAGCAGTGTATGGACAGGGGGCCTTTCCTATAATTCACCCCTCCACTTT. The encoded protein is CASSVWTGGLSYNSPLHF.

V gene TRBV6-6 combines with J gene TRBJ1-5, with a weak D call TRBD1 (6 bases). Per the germline V gene, CDR1 is MNHNY and CDR2 is SVGAGI (reference sequence). The germline V and J ends were trimmed by 4 bases and 5 bases, with 12 bases remaining between them. This CDR3 is built from 14 residues. In DNA, the CDR3 is TGTGCCAGCAGTTTCCGAAGGGGGGATCAGCCCCAGCATTTT. This sequence encodes CASSFRRGDQPQHF.

J is TRBJ2-2 and V is TRBV4-3; D is undetermined. V lost 3 bases to trimming and J lost 4 bases, with 3 bases between them. CDR3 length: 12 amino acids. CDR1 and CDR2 (germline): LGHNA, YSLEER. CDR3 residues: CASSHRTGELFF. As DNA, the CDR3 is TGCGCCAGCAGCCATCGCACCGGGGAGCTGTTTTTT.

V is TRBV30 and J is TRBJ1-4, with TRBD1 matching over 7 bases. V gave up 3 bases and J gave up 7 bases; unmatched junction bases: 8. CDR1 and CDR2 from the germline V gene are GTSNPN and SVGIG (reference sequence). This CDR3 spans 14 amino acids. The CDR3 loop is CAWRIQGPSEKLFF. For the CDR3, the DNA is TGTGCCTGGAGAATACAGGGGCCTTCTGAAAAACTGTTTTTT.

The CDR3 protein is CASSMGPRASGRDTQYF. The CDR3 DNA reads as TGCGCCAGCAGCATGGGCCCGAGGGCTAGCGGGAGAGATACGCAGTATTTT. The V gene is TRBV5-1, the J gene TRBJ2-3; TRBD2 agrees at 10 bases. This CDR3 has 17 residues. V was clipped by 4 bases and J by 5 bases; unmatched bases: 13. The germline V gene encodes CDR1 SGHRS and CDR2 YFSETQ.

The chain uses TRBV10-1 and TRBJ1-2; 8 bases line up with TRBD1. The CDR3 spans 15 residues. Germline V gives CDR1 WNHNN, CDR2 SYGVQD (reference sequence). V was pared by 9 bases and J by 4 bases, with 13 bases of the junction left unmatched. The CDR3 region has the DNA TGCGCCAGAGCCGAAGGCGGGACAGGCCCCTATGGCTACACCTTC. Its translation is CARAEGGTGPYGYTF.